This is a list of T cell receptor beta chains from one sample in a study of T-cell memory formation after mild COVID-19. TCRdb fed the 5' RACE reads into MiXCR, producing one record per CDR3 protein. The table includes more than 300,000 distinct CDR3 sequences, about 13% detected once. Sequenced: PBMCs or a T cell subset sorted from them (not recorded which). The receptors here all came from a man younger than 35 who had mild COVID-19 (a few samples of this study predate the infection). Cell type and time point are not known. The CDR3 runs from the conserved cysteine through the conserved F or W. Fields, in order: D gene, clone size, J gene, V gene, CDR3 DNA, CDR3 protein. The D gene is left open where the match is weak. Size is stated for part of the rows, as once, few or many counts, or as a class when the clone is expanded.

d_call: TRBD2
clone_size: -
j_call: TRBJ2-2
v_call: TRBV24-1
cdr3_nt: TGTGCCACCGGGGGGGTGAGCACCGGGGAGCTGTTTTTT
cdr3_aa: CATGGVSTGELFF

d_call: -
clone_size: many
j_call: TRBJ2-3
v_call: TRBV5-1
cdr3_nt: TGCGCCAGCAGCCCGGGGGGCTACACAGATACGCAGTATTTT
cdr3_aa: CASSPGGYTDTQYF

d_call: -
clone_size: -
j_call: TRBJ2-5
v_call: TRBV6-5
cdr3_nt: TGTGCCAGCAGTTACGAGGGAGGTGGAGAGACCCAGTACTTC
cdr3_aa: CASSYEGGGETQYF

d_call: -
clone_size: -
j_call: TRBJ1-2
v_call: TRBV6-5
cdr3_nt: TGTGCCAGCAGTTACTCGAGAGGTTATGGCTACACCTTC
cdr3_aa: CASSYSRGYGYTF

d_call: -
clone_size: -
j_call: TRBJ1-6
v_call: TRBV30
cdr3_nt: TGTGCCTTGGGGGGAGGCTCGTTGGCCCTCCACTTT
cdr3_aa: CALGGGSLALHF

d_call: TRBD1
clone_size: -
j_call: TRBJ2-7
v_call: TRBV10-3
cdr3_nt: TGTGCCATCAGTGAGTCCGGGACAGGGTTTTACGAGCAGTACTTC
cdr3_aa: CAISESGTGFYEQYF

d_call: -
clone_size: few
j_call: TRBJ1-2
v_call: TRBV6-5
cdr3_nt: TGTGCCAGCAGTTACTCGGGGGCGTCTGGCTACACCTTC
cdr3_aa: CASSYSGASGYTF

d_call: TRBD2
clone_size: many
j_call: TRBJ2-1
v_call: TRBV7-3
cdr3_nt: TGTGCCAGCAGCCTGAGCGGGGGGGTCTACAATGAGCAGTTCTTC
cdr3_aa: CASSLSGGVYNEQFF

d_call: TRBD2
clone_size: few
j_call: TRBJ2-7
v_call: TRBV5-6
cdr3_nt: TGTGCCAAGGGACTAGCGGGGTTCTACGAGCAGTACTTC
cdr3_aa: CAKGLAGFYEQYF

d_call: TRBD1
clone_size: few
j_call: TRBJ2-7
v_call: TRBV7-9
cdr3_nt: TGTGCCAGCAGCAAGACCGACAGGGGCTACGAGCAGTACTTC
cdr3_aa: CASSKTDRGYEQYF

d_call: -
clone_size: -
j_call: TRBJ1-1
v_call: TRBV5-1
cdr3_nt: TGCGCCAGCAGCCCCCAGACAGCGAGCACTGAAGCTTTCTTT
cdr3_aa: CASSPQTASTEAFF

d_call: TRBD2
clone_size: many
j_call: TRBJ2-3
v_call: TRBV7-2
cdr3_nt: TGTGCCAGCCGTAGCGGGGCCTCTAGCACAGATACGCAGTATTTT
cdr3_aa: CASRSGASSTDTQYF

d_call: -
clone_size: few
j_call: TRBJ1-1
v_call: TRBV5-1
cdr3_nt: TGCGCCAGCAGCTTGAGCAGGGGACTTGCGAACACTGAAGCTTTCTTT
cdr3_aa: CASSLSRGLANTEAFF

d_call: TRBD1
clone_size: few
j_call: TRBJ1-1
v_call: TRBV29-1
cdr3_nt: TGCAGCGCCGGAAGGGACAGGGTCACTGAAGCTTTCTTT
cdr3_aa: CSAGRDRVTEAFF

d_call: -
clone_size: few
j_call: TRBJ2-5
v_call: TRBV20-1
cdr3_nt: TGCAGTGCACCTGGGAGCAGCAGGCTTCAAGAGACCCAGTACTTC
cdr3_aa: CSAPGSSRLQETQYF

d_call: -
clone_size: few
j_call: TRBJ2-7
v_call: TRBV29-1
cdr3_nt: TGCAGCGTTGGCATTGCCTACGAGCAGTACTTC
cdr3_aa: CSVGIAYEQYF

d_call: -
clone_size: -
j_call: TRBJ1-2
v_call: TRBV7-9
cdr3_nt: TGTGCCAGCAGCTTAGCACCCTCTAACTATGGCTACACCTTC
cdr3_aa: CASSLAPSNYGYTF

d_call: -
clone_size: many
j_call: TRBJ2-7
v_call: TRBV5-4
cdr3_nt: TGTGCCAGCAGCGGGGGGACGGTCTACGAGCAGTACTTC
cdr3_aa: CASSGGTVYEQYF

d_call: -
clone_size: few
j_call: TRBJ1-1
v_call: TRBV24-1
cdr3_nt: TGTGCCGCGGGGGGGGGTGACACTGAAGCTTTCTTT
cdr3_aa: CAAGGGDTEAFF

d_call: TRBD1
clone_size: few
j_call: TRBJ2-1
v_call: TRBV6-5
cdr3_nt: TGTGCCAGCGGGGACAGGGGCCCTTACAATGAGCAGTTCTTC
cdr3_aa: CASGDRGPYNEQFF

d_call: TRBD2
clone_size: -
j_call: TRBJ2-3
v_call: TRBV19
cdr3_nt: TGTGCCAGTAGTACGGGACTAGCGGGACTCACAGATACGCAGTATTTT
cdr3_aa: CASSTGLAGLTDTQYF

d_call: -
clone_size: -
j_call: TRBJ2-3
v_call: TRBV20-1
cdr3_nt: TGCAGTGCTAGAGATCCCAATAGAGATACGCAGTATTTT
cdr3_aa: CSARDPNRDTQYF

d_call: -
clone_size: many
j_call: TRBJ2-3
v_call: TRBV6-5
cdr3_nt: TGTGCCAGCAGTTACGGAGCGAATGGGGCAGATACGCAGTATTTT
cdr3_aa: CASSYGANGADTQYF

d_call: TRBD1
clone_size: few
j_call: TRBJ2-3
v_call: TRBV9
cdr3_nt: TGTGCCAGCAGCGCGACCTTGGGACAGGGAGGGAGCACAGATACGCAGTATTTT
cdr3_aa: CASSATLGQGGSTDTQYF

d_call: TRBD2
clone_size: few
j_call: TRBJ2-1
v_call: TRBV2
cdr3_nt: TGTGCCAGCAGGAGACTAGCGGGGGGCAATGAGCAGTTCTTC
cdr3_aa: CASRRLAGGNEQFF

d_call: -
clone_size: few
j_call: TRBJ1-6
v_call: TRBV7-9
cdr3_nt: TGTGCCAGCAGCTACCGGACGGGGGACTCACCCCTCCACTTT
cdr3_aa: CASSYRTGDSPLHF

d_call: -
clone_size: few
j_call: TRBJ1-4
v_call: TRBV6-5
cdr3_nt: TGTGCCTCCGAGTTGATTACTAATGAAAAACTGTTTTTT
cdr3_aa: CASELITNEKLFF

d_call: TRBD2
clone_size: few
j_call: TRBJ2-3
v_call: TRBV4-1
cdr3_nt: TGCGCCAGCAGCCAGATACTGGGGACTAGCGGAGAAGATACGCAGTATTTT
cdr3_aa: CASSQILGTSGEDTQYF

d_call: -
clone_size: -
j_call: TRBJ2-1
v_call: TRBV14
cdr3_nt: TGTGCCAGCAGCCAAGAGGTCAGGGGATACAATGAGCAGTTCTTC
cdr3_aa: CASSQEVRGYNEQFF